This TCR beta chain was found in a study of long-term antiretroviral therapy in people with HIV (dated by TCRdb to the early 2020s). Regarding the research as a whole: The earliest samples were collected roughly a decade before the 2015 WHO recommendation for immediate ART, at a time when ART was usually postponed until CD4 counts fell. Of the roughly 31 participants with HIV, approximately twelve were female. No cross-contamination during QIAcube processing turned up in test extractions that ran a monoclonal T-cell line alongside 30 to 40 polyclonal samples. A total of 150 to 200 cryopreserved PBMC samples came from 25 to 35 adults with confirmed HIV infection and were collected serially over a mean of roughly six years (range 1-12). A retrospective serial study tested whether ART initiation and durable HIV suppression were associated with changes in peripheral blood TRB repertoire composition and diversity.

Sequencing of the TRB variable region was done with the immunoSEQ hsTCRB v3.0 assay at survey level resolution. The target sequencing depth for TRB was about 40,000-55,000 T-cell genomes per sample. An Illumina MiSeq with a v3 150-cycle kit was used to sequence the pooled TRB libraries. The study's processing was this. Repertoire analysis was run in R within a reproducible Nextflow workflow that covered QC, data transformation and analysis. LymphoSeq2, an R package for exploring AIRR-Seq data, was used to implement the custom analyses. Four samples that yielded fewer than 5000 total TRB sequences were excluded, so that approximately 200 HIV repertoires were analyzed. Of the roughly 190 retained HIV repertoires, about 60 were collected before and 120 to 140 after ART initiation. Each repertoire was downsampled to 5000 TRB nucleotide sequences, and summary statistics were averaged across 100 downsampling iterations. Only TRB sequences with CDR3 regions of at least seven amino acids were retained for analysis. A Shannon entropy-derived clonality score and the Gini coefficient were used to measure diversity. In the repertoire networks, any two of the top 5000 CDR3 amino acid sequences were connected whenever the two sequences differed by an edit distance of one. For TRB CDR3 amino acid sequences, GLIPH2 was used to predict antigen specificity groups and MHC restriction. Known CMV, EBV, HIV or tissue antigen associations were flagged by matching CDR3 amino acid sequences against VDJdb and McPAS-TCR. Pre-ART, post-ART and control groups were compared with Wilcoxon signed-rank tests and Holm-Bonferroni correction. TCRdb mirrors the immuneACCESS table, restricted to in-frame sequences. Some clones are absent from its copies; in checked studies, under half trace to an unresolved V gene, and the reason for the others is unknown. The D gene and trimming were derived from the DNA, and the V and J assignments and clone size from that table. The sample table contains 25,000 to 35,000 clones; only one count was recorded for approximately 85% of them. In total, the top ten clones hold roughly 3.5% of the sample.

On this clone itself: The target of this receptor is not known. It has no much larger one-base neighbor in the sample; base qualities were not kept.

The paper as a whole reports these results and caveats: ART initiation was associated with a significant increase in TRB diversity, but diversity stayed significantly below transplant donor controls even after long-term ART. Samples dated from about 2003 to 2018, and the ART regimens used may be less effective than current ones. Narrower CDR3 length ranges were observed in HIV repertoires than in controls, and an antigen-experienced repertoire with only a slight naive shift after ART was suggested by the network structure. Inferences about post-ART repertoire changes are limited because no data were available on ART adherence, viral resistance or therapy changes. Because pre-ART samples had limited cell numbers, unsorted PBMC were profiled rather than sorted CD4+ and CD8+ T cells. Limited PBMC availability meant only the TCR beta chain was sequenced, without alpha chain pairing. Expanded TRB clones identified before ART initiation dominated the repertoire at all time points, although this dominance fluctuated and declined in many PLHIV after ART.

Participants were included only if at least one PBMC sample before ART initiation and at least two post-ART samples were available. Every participant with HIV received treatment in the United States of America. Before DNA extraction, cryopreserved samples containing roughly 0.9-10 million PBMC were thawed and washed. At the time of the earliest PBMC sample for each participant with HIV, ages ranged from roughly 20 to 54 years. Each participant contributed PBMC samples from 1-4 timepoints before ART initiation and 2-8 timepoints after ART initiation, with a median of 7 samples. Serial HIV viral load, CD4+ T-cell count, ART history and demographic data were obtained for every participant. Using a Qiagen kit on a QIAcube, genomic DNA was extracted from unsorted PBMC, with samples processed in batches of 12. Sequences SGHVS (CDR1) and FNYEAQ (CDR2) are obtained from the germline V gene. Its CDR3 holds 14 amino acids, cysteine through phenylalanine. Kept here is only the CDR3 DNA, which spans 42 bases and is read in frame from base 1. The V end loses 2 bases and the J end loses 1 base, and a stretch of 8 bases separates them.

The V and J genes are TRBV7-6 and TRBJ1-1; the D gene identity is not certain. The material was unsorted PBMCs, obtained 0.8 years before starting antiretroviral therapy. The receptor's source is a man younger than 35 with HIV. CDR3 region: CASSLKSRNTEAFF. The DNA sequence is as follows: TGTGCCAGCAGCTTAAAATCCAGGAACACTGAAGCTTTCTTT.